The clone carrying this T cell receptor (beta chain) was seen once. The source of the sample is a study of OX40 agonist ivuxolimab in advanced cancers. The CDR3 length is 14 residues. Germline V gives CDR1 SNHLY, CDR2 FYNNEI. Trimming took off 3 bases at V and 2 bases at J, with 11 bases between the two ends. TCRdb's copy holds only in-frame clones and misses some; the assay was immunoSEQ multiplex PCR. The repertoire has around 95,000 clones, more than 75% of them found once; the top ten carry around 0.72%. This chain joins TRBV2 and TRBJ2-7; D uncertain. The TCR was taken from an adult with an advanced solid tumor such as melanoma, head and neck, liver or kidney cancer. Sequencing used CD4+ or CD8+ T cells sorted from blood, obtained in a trial of the OX40 agonist ivuxolimab. CDR3 sequence (DNA): TGTGCCAGCAGTGACGGACGGTTTCCCTACGAGCAGTACTTC. Its protein product is CASSDGRFPYEQYF. Variable domain in full (rest from reference TRBV2 and TRBJ2-7): EPEVTQTPSHQVTQMGQEVILRCVPISNHLYFYWYRQILGQKVEFLVSFYNNEISEKSEIFDDQFSVERPDGSNFTLKIRSTKLEDSAMYFCASSDGRFPYEQYFGPGTRLTVT.